The TCR beta chain described here comes from a study of shared clonotypes between healthy human individuals. Study-wide results and limits: Approximately 5% was the fraction of naive CD4 clonotypes found shared across several donors.

Only in-frame clones appear in the TCRdb table, and some are missing; sequencing was by immunoSEQ multiplex PCR. The sample holds over 2 million clones; just under 95% are singletons and the top ten take about 0.41%. With regard to this clone: What it binds is unknown.

Trimming left V 4 bases short and J 3 bases short, with 12 bases between. From germline, CDR1 is MNHNS and CDR2 SASEGT. The CDR3 covers 14 residues. The V gene is TRBV6-1, the J gene TRBJ1-1; no reliable D call. This clonotype originated in a man aged 18 to 30 in good health. Some clones in this sample may be carry-over from other donors' samples. What was sequenced was naive CD4+ T cells from PBMCs. Sample subset: CD45RA+ positively selected. CDR3 coding DNA: TGTGCCAGCAGTGGTATACAAGGGTACACTGAAGCTTTCTTT. Protein sequence: CASSGIQGYTEAFF.